The source of this TCR beta chain is a study of blood T cell repertoires in COVID-19 (dated by TCRdb to about 2020). General notes on the study: The collaborator samples originated in the United States, Italy and Spain and spanned the acute and convalescent phases of COVID-19. The prospective study material was composed of cDNA or gDNA derived from T cells, B-cell-depleted T cells, or PBMCs. The dataset comprised deeply sampled blood TCRbeta repertoires from subjects exposed to, actively infected with, or recovered from COVID-19. A freely available public database, intended as a resource for researchers studying the immune response to SARS-CoV-2, is where the repertoires were released. Samples came from the ongoing ImmuneRACE study (first 160 participants) plus 1,254 subjects from 6 global collaborators. The sample metadata nearly always contained a de-identified subject ID, COVID-19 status, age in years and sex. Where available, HLA class I and class II types were obtained from metadata supplied by the sample provider rather than from assay-based typing. General study outcomes and caveats: The amount of clinical and demographic metadata varied by source and participant and was provided uncurated.

The immunoSEQ Assay, a bias-controlled multiplex PCR, was used to amplify TCRbeta CDR3 regions from genomic DNA. The original methods were these. Nucleated cell counts per sample were estimated from amplification of reference gene primers within the assay. To quantify the absolute abundance of each unique TCRbeta CDR3 rearrangement, sequence reads were collapsed and filtered. For each sample, productive Simpson clonality was calculated as the square root of Simpson's diversity index across productive rearrangements. TCRdb holds this immuneACCESS table with in-frame rearrangements only. Some clones are missing; in checked studies, unresolved V genes explain under half, and the rest has no known cause. V and J calls and clone size are as listed in that table; D and trimming were resolved from the DNA. For this sample there are about 410,000 clones; 86% appear just once. The ten largest clones capture roughly 1.4% of the sample.

A word on this clone: Its recognized antigen is unknown. Within one base of it there is no much larger clone, and no base qualities were kept.

Each collaborating institution followed its own protocols to collect whole blood in K2EDTA tubes. Collaborator samples were shipped for TCRbeta analysis as frozen whole blood, isolated PBMCs, or DNA extracted from either sample type. The CDR3 numbers 16 residues from cysteine through phenylalanine. Of the read, only the CDR3 DNA is kept; its 48 bases are in frame from base 1. V is trimmed back by 4 bases and J by 8 bases, and the junction contains 12 bases that no gene match accounts for. CDR1 is given as SGHDN and CDR2 as FVKESK, both from the germline V gene. The sequence is built from TRBV14 and TRBJ2-1, and TRBD1 matches 9 of the central bases. Sequencing was performed on peripheral blood. This clonotype was obtained from a woman aged 25 to 39 with active or convalescent COVID-19. The DNA sequence is TGTGCCAGCAGCCGCACGTACCGGGACAGGGTTCATGAGCAGTTCTTC. Its translation is CASSRTYRDRVHEQFF.